Each of the 13 T cell receptor beta chains below was sequenced from the same sample in a study of vaccination effects on CD4 cells after COVID-19. Their antigens remain unidentified. The table came from immunoSEQ multiplex PCR; TCRdb's copy has only in-frame clones and leaves some out. The top ten clones hold around 3.8% of a sample with around 66,000 clones, about 71% of them seen once. Antigen-specific CD4+ T cells were first expanded with viral peptide pools by the ViraFEST assay and only then sequenced. Having been cultured for approximately ten days, the cells underwent CD4+ T cell isolation. In the vaccine recipients, nucleocapsid antibodies were negative and there was no prior SARS-CoV-2 infection. The specimen comprised CD4+ T cells from PBMCs cultured with HCoV-OC43 spike peptides, sampled before COVID-19 vaccination. As for subset: HCoV-OC43 spike overlapping peptide pool stimulation. All receptors come from a human donor who received a COVID-19 vaccine.

CDR3 in amino acids: CASSPQGGSYGYTF. In DNA, the CDR3 is TGCGCCAGCAGCCCCCAAGGGGGAAGCTATGGCTACACCTTC. The rearrangement uses TRBV5-1 and TRBJ1-2, with TRBD1 as a possible D gene (6 bases). Germline V CDR1 and CDR2: SGHRS, YFSETQ. The V end lost 4 bases, the J end lost 4 bases, and 14 bases lay between the germline ends. This CDR3 comprises 14 residues.

Written as DNA, the CDR3 is TGTGCCAGCAGTGGTTTTGGGGGGAGGAATCAGCCCCAGCATTTT. Amino acid sequence: CASSGFGGRNQPQHF. The chain uses TRBV27 and TRBJ1-5; possible D gene TRBD1, 5 bases. Germline V gene data show CDR1 as MNHEY and CDR2 as SMNVEV (reference sequence). The CDR3 extends over 15 amino acids. Trimming left V 5 bases short and J 4 bases short, with 15 bases between.

This clone was observed once. The chain couples TRBV2 to TRBJ2-7; 11 nucleotides agree with TRBD2. CDR3 size: 13 residues. CDR1 SNHLY and CDR2 FYNNEI come from the germline V gene. Trimming cost V 7 bases and J 4 bases; bases outside gene matches: 3. CDR3 protein: CASMASGGYEQYV. CDR3 coding DNA: TGTGCCAGCATGGCTAGCGGGGGGTACGAGCAGTACGTC.

The chain carries TRBV24-1 and TRBJ1-5; D is unresolved. The CDR3 is 14 residues long. Per the germline V gene, CDR1 is KGHDR and CDR2 is SFDVKD. Trimming stripped 5 bases from V and 7 bases from J, with 14 bases between. In DNA form, the CDR3 reads TGTGCCACCAGTGCCACGAGTAGCGGGCAGCCCCAGCATTTT. Translated, it gives CATSATSSGQPQHF.

The chain uses TRBV18 and TRBJ2-5; the D is unclear. CDR3 length equals 15 residues. Trimming left V 6 bases short and J 3 bases short, with 17 bases between. Germline V gene sequence: CDR1 KGHSH, CDR2 LQKENI. CDR3 bases: TGTGCCAGCTCCATTCTAGACGGCACCAAAGAGACCCAGTACTTC. Its translation: CASSILDGTKETQYF.

The chain is built from TRBV7-8 and TRBJ1-6; no firm D call. Germline loops: CDR1 SGHVS, CDR2 FQNEAQ. Trimming removed 5 bases from V and 9 bases from J, with 14 bases in between. The length of the CDR3 is 14 residues. In nucleotides, the CDR3 is TGTGCCAGCAGCGCTCGGGGATCTGGTTCACCCCTCCACTTT. Protein sequence: CASSARGSGSPLHF.

The genes are TRBV19 and TRBJ1-3; D gene ambiguous. CDR3 length: 15 residues. V was shortened by 4 bases and J by 0 bases, with 10 bases between the two germline ends. Germline V CDR1 and CDR2: LNHDA, SQIVND (reference sequence). CDR3 nucleotide sequence: TGTGCCAGTAGTAAGGATCTTTACTCTGGAAACACCATATATTTT. Translating it yields CASSKDLYSGNTIYF.

The table lists this clone with a few counts. The V and J genes are TRBV19 and TRBJ1-1; 10 bases fit TRBD1. The CDR3 spans 16 residues. Trimming cost V 3 bases and J 3 bases; bases outside gene matches: 7. Germline lookup yields CDR1 LNHDA and CDR2 SQIVND (reference sequence). The CDR3 coding sequence is TGTGCCAGTAGTATGGACAGGGGGTTTCTATACACTGAAGCTTTCTTT. Its translation: CASSMDRGFLYTEAFF.

This rearrangement joins TRBV2 to TRBJ1-1; 7 nucleotides align to TRBD1. This CDR3 comprises 14 residues. Trimming removed 6 bases from V and 3 bases from J; junction bases left unmatched: 7. Germline V gives CDR1 SNHLY, CDR2 FYNNEI. CDR3 in DNA: TGTGCCAGCAGCAAGGACAGGTGGGACACTGAAGCTTTCTTT. The encoded protein is CASSKDRWDTEAFF.

This clone was detected only once. CDR3 sequence (DNA): TGCGCCAGCAGCTTGACCATGACAGGTTCGTACAATGAGCAGTTCTTC. This gives the protein CASSLTMTGSYNEQFF. This chain joins TRBV5-1 and TRBJ2-1; D perhaps matches TRBD1 (6 bases). CDR3 length: 16 residues. Germline V gives CDR1 SGHRS, CDR2 YFSETQ. V lost 1 base and J 4 bases, leaving 15 bases between the germline ends.

This sequence joins TRBV7-9 and TRBJ2-2; D is possibly TRBD1 (5 bases). This CDR3 is built from 13 residues. Germline CDR1 is SEHNR and CDR2 is FQNEAQ (reference sequence). The V end was cut by 3 bases, the J end by 6 bases, with 8 bases between. The CDR3 protein is CASSLRQSGELFF. CDR3 DNA: TGTGCCAGCAGCTTGAGACAGTCCGGGGAGCTGTTTTTT.

The chain links TRBV2 to TRBJ2-1; 7 bases align to TRBD1. The CDR3 is made up of 13 amino acids. J lost 7 bases, V lost 5 bases, and 5 bases had no gene match. The germline V gene encodes CDR1 SNHLY and CDR2 FYNNEI. CDR3 region: CASSYQGENEQFF. CDR3 nucleotide sequence: TGTGCCAGCAGTTACCAGGGGGAAAATGAGCAGTTCTTC.

The chain is built from TRBV27 and TRBJ1-1, with 8 bases identical to TRBD1. Germline-derived CDR1 and CDR2 are MNHEY and SMNVEV (reference sequence). After removal of 4 bases from V and 3 bases from J, the junction contained 7 bases not matched to a gene. The CDR3 consists of 15 residues. The CDR3 is CASSSPGGADTEAFF. As DNA, the CDR3 is TGTGCCAGCAGTTCCCCAGGGGGCGCGGACACTGAAGCTTTCTTT.